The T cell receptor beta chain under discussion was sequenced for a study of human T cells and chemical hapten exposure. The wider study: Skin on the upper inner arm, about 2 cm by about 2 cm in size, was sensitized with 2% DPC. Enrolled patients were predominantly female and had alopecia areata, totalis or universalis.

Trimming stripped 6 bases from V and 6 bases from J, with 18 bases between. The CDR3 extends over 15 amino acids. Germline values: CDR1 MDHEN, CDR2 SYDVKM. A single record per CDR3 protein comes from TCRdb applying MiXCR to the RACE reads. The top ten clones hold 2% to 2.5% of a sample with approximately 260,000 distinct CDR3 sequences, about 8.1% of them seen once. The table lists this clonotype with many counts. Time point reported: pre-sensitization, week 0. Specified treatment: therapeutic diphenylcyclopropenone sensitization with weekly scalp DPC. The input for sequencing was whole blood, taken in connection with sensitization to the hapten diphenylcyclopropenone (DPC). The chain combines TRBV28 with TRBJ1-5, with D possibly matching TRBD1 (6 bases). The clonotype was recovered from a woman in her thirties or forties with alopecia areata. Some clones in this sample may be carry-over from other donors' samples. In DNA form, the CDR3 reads TGTGCCAGCAGCCGAAACACAGGGAACTCTCAGCCCCAGCATTTT. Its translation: CASSRNTGNSQPQHF.